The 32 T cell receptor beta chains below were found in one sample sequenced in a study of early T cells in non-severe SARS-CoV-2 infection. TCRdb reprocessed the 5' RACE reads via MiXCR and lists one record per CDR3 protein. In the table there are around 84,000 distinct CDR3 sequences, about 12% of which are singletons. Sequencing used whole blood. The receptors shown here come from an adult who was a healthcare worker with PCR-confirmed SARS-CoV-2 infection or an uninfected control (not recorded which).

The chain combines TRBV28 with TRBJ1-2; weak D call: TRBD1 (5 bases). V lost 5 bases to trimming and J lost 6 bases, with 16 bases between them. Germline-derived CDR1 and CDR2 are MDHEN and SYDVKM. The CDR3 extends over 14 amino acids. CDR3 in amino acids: CASSLQEWGNGYTF. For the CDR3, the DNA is TGTGCCAGCAGTCTGCAGGAGTGGGGGAATGGCTACACCTTC.

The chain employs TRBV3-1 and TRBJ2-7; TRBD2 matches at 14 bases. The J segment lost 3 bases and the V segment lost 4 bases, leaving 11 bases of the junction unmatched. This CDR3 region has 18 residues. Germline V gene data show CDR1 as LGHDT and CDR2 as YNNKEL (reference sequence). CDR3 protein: CASSPTLTSGGAFYEQYF. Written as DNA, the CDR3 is TGTGCCAGCAGCCCAACCCTGACTAGCGGGGGGGCCTTCTACGAGCAGTACTTC.

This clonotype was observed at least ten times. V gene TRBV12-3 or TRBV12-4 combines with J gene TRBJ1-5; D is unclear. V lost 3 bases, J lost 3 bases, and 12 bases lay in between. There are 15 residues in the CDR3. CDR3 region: CASSFGRIINQPQHF. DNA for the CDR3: TGTGCCAGCAGTTTTGGCAGGATAATCAATCAGCCCCAGCATTTT.

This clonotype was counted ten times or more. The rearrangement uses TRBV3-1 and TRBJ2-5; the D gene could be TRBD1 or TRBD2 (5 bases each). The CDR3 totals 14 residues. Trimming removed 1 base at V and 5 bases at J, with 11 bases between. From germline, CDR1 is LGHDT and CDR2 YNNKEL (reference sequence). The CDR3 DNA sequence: TGTGCCAGCAGCCAAGCTTGGGGGAGTGAGACCCAGTACTTC. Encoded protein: CASSQAWGSETQYF.

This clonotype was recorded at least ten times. The CDR3 region is CASSTSAANTGELFF. CDR3 nucleotides: TGTGCCAGCAGCACCTCCGCAGCGAACACCGGGGAGCTGTTTTTT. The chain recombines TRBV7-2 with TRBJ2-2, with D unresolved. The CDR3 sequence is 15 residues long. Germline CDR1 and CDR2: SGHTA and FQGNSA. The germline V and J ends were trimmed by 5 bases and 0 bases, with 10 bases remaining between them.

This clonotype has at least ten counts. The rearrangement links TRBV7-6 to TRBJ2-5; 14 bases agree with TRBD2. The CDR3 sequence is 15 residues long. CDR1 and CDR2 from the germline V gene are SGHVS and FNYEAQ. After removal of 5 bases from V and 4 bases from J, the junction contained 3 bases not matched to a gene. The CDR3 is CASSKGLAGVETQYF. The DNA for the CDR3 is TGTGCCAGCAGCAAGGGACTAGCGGGAGTAGAGACCCAGTACTTC.

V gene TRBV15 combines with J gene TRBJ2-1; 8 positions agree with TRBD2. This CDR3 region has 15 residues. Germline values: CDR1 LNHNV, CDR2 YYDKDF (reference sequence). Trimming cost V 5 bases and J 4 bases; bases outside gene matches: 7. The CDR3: CATSGSGGAYNEQFF. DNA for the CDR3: TGTGCCACCAGCGGAAGCGGGGGTGCGTACAATGAGCAGTTCTTC. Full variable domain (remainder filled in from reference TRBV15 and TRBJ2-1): DAMVIQNPRYQVTQFGKPVTLSCSQTLNHNVMYWYQQKSSQAPKLLFHYYDKDFNNEADTPDNFQSRRPNTSFCFLDIRSPGLGDTAMYLCATSGSGGAYNEQFFGPGTRLTVL.

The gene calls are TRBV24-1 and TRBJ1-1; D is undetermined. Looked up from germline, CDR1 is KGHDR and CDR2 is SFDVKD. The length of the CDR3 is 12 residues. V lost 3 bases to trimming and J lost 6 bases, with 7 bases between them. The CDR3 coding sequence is TGTGCCACCAGTGATGGACGCGCTGAAGCTTTCTTT. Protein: CATSDGRAEAFF.

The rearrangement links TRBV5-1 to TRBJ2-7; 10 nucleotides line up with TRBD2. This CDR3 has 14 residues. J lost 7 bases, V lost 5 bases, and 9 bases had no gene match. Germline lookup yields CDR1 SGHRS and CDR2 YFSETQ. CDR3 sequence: CASSPGLAAEEQYF. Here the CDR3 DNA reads TGCGCCAGCAGTCCCGGACTAGCGGCGGAAGAGCAGTACTTC.

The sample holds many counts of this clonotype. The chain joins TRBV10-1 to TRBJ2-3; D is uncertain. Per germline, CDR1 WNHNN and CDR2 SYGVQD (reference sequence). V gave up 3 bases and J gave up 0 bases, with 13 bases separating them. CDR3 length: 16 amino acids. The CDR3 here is CASSDLGVGSTDTQYF. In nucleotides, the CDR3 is TGCGCCAGCAGTGATCTGGGTGTGGGGAGCACAGATACGCAGTATTTT.

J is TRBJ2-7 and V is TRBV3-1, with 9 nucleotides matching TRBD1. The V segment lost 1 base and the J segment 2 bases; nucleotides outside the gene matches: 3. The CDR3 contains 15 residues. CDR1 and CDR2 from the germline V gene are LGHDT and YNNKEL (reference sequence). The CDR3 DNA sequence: TGTGCCAGCAGCCAAGGGGGACAGGGAACCTACGAGCAGTACTTC. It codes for CASSQGGQGTYEQYF.

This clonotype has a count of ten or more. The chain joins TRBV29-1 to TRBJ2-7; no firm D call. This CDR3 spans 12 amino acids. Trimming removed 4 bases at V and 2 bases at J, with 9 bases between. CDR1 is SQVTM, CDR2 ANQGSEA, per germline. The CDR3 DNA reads TGCAGCGTTGGTAACGGCCCCTACGAGCAGTACTTC. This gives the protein CSVGNGPYEQYF.

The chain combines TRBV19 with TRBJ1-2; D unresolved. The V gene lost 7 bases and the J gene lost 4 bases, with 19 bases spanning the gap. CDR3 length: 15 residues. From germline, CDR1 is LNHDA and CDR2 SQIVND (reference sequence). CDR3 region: CASTTSGVLGYGYTF. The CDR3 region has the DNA TGTGCCAGTACCACCTCCGGGGTCCTAGGCTATGGCTACACCTTC.

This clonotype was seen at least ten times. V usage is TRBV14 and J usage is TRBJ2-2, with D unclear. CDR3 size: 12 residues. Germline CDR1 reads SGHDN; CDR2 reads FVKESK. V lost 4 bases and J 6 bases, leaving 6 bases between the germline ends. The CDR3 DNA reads TGTGCCAGCAGCCTCCAACCCGGGGAGCTGTTTTTT. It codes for CASSLQPGELFF.

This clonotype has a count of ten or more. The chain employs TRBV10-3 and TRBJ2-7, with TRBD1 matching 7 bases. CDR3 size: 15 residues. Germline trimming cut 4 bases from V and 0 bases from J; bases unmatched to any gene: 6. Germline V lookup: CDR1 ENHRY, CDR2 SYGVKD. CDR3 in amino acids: CAISGDRRYSYEQYF. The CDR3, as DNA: TGTGCCATCAGTGGGGACAGACGTTACTCCTACGAGCAGTACTTC.

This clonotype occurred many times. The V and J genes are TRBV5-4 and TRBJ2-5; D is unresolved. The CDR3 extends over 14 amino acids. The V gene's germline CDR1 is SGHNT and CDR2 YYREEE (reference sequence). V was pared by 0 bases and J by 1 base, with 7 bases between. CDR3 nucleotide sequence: TGTGCCAGCAGCTTGGCGGTCCTCCAAGAGACCCAGTACTTC. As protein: CASSLAVLQETQYF.

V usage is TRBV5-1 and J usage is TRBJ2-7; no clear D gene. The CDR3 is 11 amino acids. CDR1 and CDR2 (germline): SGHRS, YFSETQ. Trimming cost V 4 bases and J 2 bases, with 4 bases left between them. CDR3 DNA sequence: TGCGCCAGCAGCGCAACCTACGAGCAGTACTTC. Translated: CASSATYEQYF.

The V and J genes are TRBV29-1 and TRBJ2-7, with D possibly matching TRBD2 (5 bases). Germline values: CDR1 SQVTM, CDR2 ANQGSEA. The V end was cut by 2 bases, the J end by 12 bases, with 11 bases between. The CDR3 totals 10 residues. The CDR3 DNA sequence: TGCAGCGTTGAAATGGACTCTCGGTACTTC. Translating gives CSVEMDSRYF.

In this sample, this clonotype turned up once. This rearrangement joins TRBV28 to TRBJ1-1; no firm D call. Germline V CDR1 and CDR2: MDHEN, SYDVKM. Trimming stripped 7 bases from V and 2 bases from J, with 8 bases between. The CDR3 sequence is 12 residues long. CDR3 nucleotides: TGTGCCAGCACCCGGGCCAACACTGAAGCTTTCTTT. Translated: CASTRANTEAFF.

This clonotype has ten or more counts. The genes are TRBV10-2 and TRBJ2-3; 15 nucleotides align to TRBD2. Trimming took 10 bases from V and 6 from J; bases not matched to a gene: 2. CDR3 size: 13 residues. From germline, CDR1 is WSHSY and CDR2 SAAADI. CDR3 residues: CATGTSGGDTQYF. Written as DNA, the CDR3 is TGCGCCACCGGGACTAGCGGGGGGGATACGCAGTATTTT.

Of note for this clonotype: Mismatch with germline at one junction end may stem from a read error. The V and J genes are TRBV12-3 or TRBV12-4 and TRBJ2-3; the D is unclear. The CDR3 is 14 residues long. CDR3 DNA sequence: TGTGCCGGCAGTAAGGACCGAAACACAGATACGCAGTATTTT. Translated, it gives CAGSKDRNTDTQYF.

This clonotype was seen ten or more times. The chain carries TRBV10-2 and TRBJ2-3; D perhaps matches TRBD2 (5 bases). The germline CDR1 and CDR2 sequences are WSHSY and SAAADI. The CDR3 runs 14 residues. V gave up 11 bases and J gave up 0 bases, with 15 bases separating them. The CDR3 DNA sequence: TGCGCCGTAACGGGGAGTTCTAGCACAGATACGCAGTATTTT. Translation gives CAVTGSSSTDTQYF.

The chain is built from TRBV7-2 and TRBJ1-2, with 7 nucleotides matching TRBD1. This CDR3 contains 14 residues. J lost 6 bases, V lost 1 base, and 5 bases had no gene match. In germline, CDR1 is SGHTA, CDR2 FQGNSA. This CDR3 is CASSLGQGFDGYTF. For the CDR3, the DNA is TGTGCCAGCAGCTTAGGACAGGGATTCGATGGCTACACCTTC. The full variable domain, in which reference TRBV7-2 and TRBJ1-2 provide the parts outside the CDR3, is GAGVSQSPSNKVTEKGKDVELRCDPISGHTALYWYRQSLGQGLEFLIYFQGNSAPDKSGLPSDRFSAERTGGSVSTLTIQRTQQEDSAVYLCASSLGQGFDGYTFGSGTRLTVV.

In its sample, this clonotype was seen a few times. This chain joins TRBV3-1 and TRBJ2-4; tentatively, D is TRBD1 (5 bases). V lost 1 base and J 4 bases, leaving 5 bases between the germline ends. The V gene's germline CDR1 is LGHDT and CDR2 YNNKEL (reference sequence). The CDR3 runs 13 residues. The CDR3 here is CASSQGQKNIQYF. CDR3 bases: TGTGCCAGCAGCCAAGGACAGAAAAACATTCAGTACTTC.

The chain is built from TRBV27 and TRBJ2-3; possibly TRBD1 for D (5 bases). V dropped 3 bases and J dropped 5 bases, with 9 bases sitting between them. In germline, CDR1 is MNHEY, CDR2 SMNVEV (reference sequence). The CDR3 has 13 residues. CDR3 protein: CASSFDTGDTQYF. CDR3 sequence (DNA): TGTGCCAGCAGTTTCGACACAGGAGATACGCAGTATTTT.

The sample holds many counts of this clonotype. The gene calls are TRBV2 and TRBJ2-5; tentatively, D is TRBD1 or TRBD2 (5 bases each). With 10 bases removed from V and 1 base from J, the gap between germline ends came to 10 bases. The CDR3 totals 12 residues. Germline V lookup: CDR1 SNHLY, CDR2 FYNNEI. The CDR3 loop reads CATGQVQETQYF. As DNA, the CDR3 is TGTGCCACGGGGCAAGTCCAAGAGACCCAGTACTTC.

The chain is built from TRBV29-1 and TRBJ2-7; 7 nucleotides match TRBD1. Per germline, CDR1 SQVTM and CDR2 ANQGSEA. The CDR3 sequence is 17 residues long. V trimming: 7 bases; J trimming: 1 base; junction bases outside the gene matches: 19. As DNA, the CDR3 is TGCAGCGAAGAACCCCGGGACAGTCGAAGAAGGTCCTACGAGCAGTACTTC. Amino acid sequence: CSEEPRDSRRRSYEQYF.

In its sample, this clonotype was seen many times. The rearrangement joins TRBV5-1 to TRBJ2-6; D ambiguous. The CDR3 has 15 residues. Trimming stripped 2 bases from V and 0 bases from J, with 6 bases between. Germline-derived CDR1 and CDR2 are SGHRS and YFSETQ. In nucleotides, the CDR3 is TGCGCCAGCAGCTTCCCCAACTCTGGGGCCAACGTCCTGACTTTC. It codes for CASSFPNSGANVLTF.

The CDR3 sequence: CASSLRAWTIGQGDNEQFF. The CDR3 DNA reads TGTGCCAGCAGCTTAAGGGCCTGGACAATAGGACAGGGGGACAATGAGCAGTTCTTC. This rearrangement joins TRBV7-3 to TRBJ2-1, with 10 bases identical to TRBD1. Germline trimming cut 1 base from V and 5 bases from J; bases unmatched to any gene: 14. Germline CDR1 SGHTA, CDR2 FQGTGA. This CDR3 is built from 19 residues. Full variable domain (remainder filled in from reference TRBV7-3 and TRBJ2-1): GAGVSQTPSNKVTEKGKYVELRCDPISGHTALYWYRQSLGQGPEFLIYFQGTGAADDSGLPNDRFFAVRPEGSVSTLKIQRTERGDSAVYLCASSLRAWTIGQGDNEQFFGPGTRLTVL.

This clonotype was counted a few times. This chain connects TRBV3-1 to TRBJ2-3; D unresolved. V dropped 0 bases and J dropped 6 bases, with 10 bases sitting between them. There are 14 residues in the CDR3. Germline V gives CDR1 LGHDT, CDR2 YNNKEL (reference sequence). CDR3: CASSQEGWIDTQYF. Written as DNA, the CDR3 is TGTGCCAGCAGCCAAGAGGGGTGGATCGATACGCAGTATTTT.

CDR3 sequence (DNA): TGTGCCAGCTCGCCGGGACAGGATAATTCACCCCTCCACTTT. Protein: CASSPGQDNSPLHF. The chain couples TRBV18 to TRBJ1-6; 8 bases are shared with TRBD1. The CDR3 spans 14 residues. After removal of 6 bases from V and 5 bases from J, the junction contained 3 bases not matched to a gene. Germline V lookup: CDR1 KGHSH, CDR2 LQKENI.

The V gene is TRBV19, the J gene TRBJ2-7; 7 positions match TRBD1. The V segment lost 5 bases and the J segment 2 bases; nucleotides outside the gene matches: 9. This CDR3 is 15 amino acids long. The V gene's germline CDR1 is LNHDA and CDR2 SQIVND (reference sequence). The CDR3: CASSPGPTGAYEQYF. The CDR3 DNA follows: TGTGCCAGTAGTCCGGGACCCACAGGGGCCTACGAGCAGTACTTC.